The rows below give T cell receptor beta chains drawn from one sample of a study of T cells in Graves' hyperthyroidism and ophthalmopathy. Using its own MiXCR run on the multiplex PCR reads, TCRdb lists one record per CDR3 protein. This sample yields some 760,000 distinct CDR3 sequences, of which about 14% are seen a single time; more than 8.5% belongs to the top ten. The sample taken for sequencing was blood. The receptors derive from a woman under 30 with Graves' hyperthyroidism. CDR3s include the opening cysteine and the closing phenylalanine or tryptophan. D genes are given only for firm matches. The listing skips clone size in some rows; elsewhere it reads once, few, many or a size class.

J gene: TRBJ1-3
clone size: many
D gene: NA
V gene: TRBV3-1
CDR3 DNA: TGTGCCAGCAGCCTTCGCTCTGGAAACACCATATATTTT
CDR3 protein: CASSLRSGNTIYF

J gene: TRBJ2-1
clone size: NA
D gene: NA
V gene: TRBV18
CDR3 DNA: TGTGCCAGCTCACCATGGGGGGGCCCGGACAATGAGCAGTTCTTC
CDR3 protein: CASSPWGGPDNEQFF

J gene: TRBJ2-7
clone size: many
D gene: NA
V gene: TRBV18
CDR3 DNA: TGTGCCAGCTCCGCCGGAGGGAACTACGAGCAGTACTTC
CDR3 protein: CASSAGGNYEQYF

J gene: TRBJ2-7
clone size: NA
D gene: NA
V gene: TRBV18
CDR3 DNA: TGTGCCAGCTCACCACGGGACTCTCCGGGCTACGAGCAGTACTTC
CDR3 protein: CASSPRDSPGYEQYF

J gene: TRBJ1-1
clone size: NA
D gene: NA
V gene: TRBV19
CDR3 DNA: TGTGCCACCGGCGGGGGGGTTTTCGCTGAAGCTTTCTTT
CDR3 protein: CATGGGVFAEAFF

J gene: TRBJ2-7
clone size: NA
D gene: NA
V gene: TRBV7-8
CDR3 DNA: TGTGCCAGCAGCTTAGCGGGGGGCGGCCCCCCCCCCGAGCAGTACTTC
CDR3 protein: CASSLAGGGPPPEQYF

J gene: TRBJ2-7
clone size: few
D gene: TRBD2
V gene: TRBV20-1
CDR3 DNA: TGCAGTGCTAGGGACGCGACTAGCGGCCTCTACGAGCAGTACTTC
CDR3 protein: CSARDATSGLYEQYF

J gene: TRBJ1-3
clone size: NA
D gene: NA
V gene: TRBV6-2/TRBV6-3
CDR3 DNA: TGTGCCAGCAGTTGGGGACGGTTGGAGGACACCATATATTTT
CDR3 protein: CASSWGRLEDTIYF

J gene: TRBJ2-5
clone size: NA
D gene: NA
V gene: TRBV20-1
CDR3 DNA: TGCAGTGGCGGTTGGGGGAGGCAAGAGACCCAGTACTTC
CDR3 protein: CSGGWGRQETQYF

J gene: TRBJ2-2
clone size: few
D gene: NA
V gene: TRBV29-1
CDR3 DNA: TGCAGCGTTGAGTTGGATACCGGGGAGCTGTTTTTT
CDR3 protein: CSVELDTGELFF

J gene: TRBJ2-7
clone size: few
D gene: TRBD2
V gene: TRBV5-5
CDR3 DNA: TGTGCCAGCAGCCCCCTCCTAGCGGGGTCTAGCGGGCGGCTTGAGGGCGAGCAGTACTTC
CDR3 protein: CASSPLLAGSSGRLEGEQYF

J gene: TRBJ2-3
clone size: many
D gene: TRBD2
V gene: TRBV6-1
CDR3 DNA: TGTGCCAGCAGTGGGCCTAGCGGGAGGGCAACAGATACGCAGTATTTT
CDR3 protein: CASSGPSGRATDTQYF

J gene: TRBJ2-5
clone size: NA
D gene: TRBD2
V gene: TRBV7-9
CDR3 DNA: TGTGCCAGCAGCTTAGAGCTAGCGGGAGACGAGACCCAGTACTTC
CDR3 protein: CASSLELAGDETQYF

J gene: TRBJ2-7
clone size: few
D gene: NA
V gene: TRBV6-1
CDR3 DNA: TGTGCCAGCAGGGAGATGTACGGATCCTACGAGCAGTACTTC
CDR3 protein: CASREMYGSYEQYF

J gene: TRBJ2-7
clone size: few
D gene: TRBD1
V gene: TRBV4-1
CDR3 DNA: TGCGCCAGCAGCCAATCTACCGGGACAGGCTCCTACGAGCAGTACTTC
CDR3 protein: CASSQSTGTGSYEQYF

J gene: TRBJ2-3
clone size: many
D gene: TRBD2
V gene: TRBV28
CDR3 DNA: TGTGCCAGCAGTTTGGGGCAGGGGACTAGCGGAAGCACAGATACGCAGTATTTT
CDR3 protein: CASSLGQGTSGSTDTQYF

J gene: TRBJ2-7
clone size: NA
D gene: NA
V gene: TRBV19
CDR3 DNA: TGTGCCAGTAGTATACGTTATCGGGGAGAAATCAGTACCTACGAGCAGTACTTC
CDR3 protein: CASSIRYRGEISTYEQYF

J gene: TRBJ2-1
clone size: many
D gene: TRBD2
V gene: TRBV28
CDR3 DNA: TGTGCCAGCGGCCTAGCGGGAGAGATCAATGAGCAGTTCTTC
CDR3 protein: CASGLAGEINEQFF

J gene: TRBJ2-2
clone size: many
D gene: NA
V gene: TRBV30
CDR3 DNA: TGTGCCTGGAGAAAAGGGCCGAACACCGGGGAGCTGTTTTTT
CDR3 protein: CAWRKGPNTGELFF

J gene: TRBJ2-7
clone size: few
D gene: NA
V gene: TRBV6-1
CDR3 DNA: TGTGCCAGCAGGCCCGAAACTAGTACCTCCTACGAGCAGTACTTC
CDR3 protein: CASRPETSTSYEQYF

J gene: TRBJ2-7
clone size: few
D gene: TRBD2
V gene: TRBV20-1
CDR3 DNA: TGCAGTGCCAGACCTACTAGCGGGAGCTTGTACGGGCAGTACTTC
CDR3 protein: CSARPTSGSLYGQYF

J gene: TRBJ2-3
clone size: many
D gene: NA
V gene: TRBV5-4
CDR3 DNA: TGTGCCAGCAGCTACTCGGGGATAAGCACAGATACGCAGTATTTT
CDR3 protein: CASSYSGISTDTQYF

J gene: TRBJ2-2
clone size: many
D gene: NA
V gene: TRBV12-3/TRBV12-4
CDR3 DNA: TGTGCCAGCTCTCGTCGGCCCTACTCGGACACCGGGGAGCTGTTTTTT
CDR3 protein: CASSRRPYSDTGELFF

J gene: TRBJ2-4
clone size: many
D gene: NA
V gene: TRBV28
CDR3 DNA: TGTGCCAGCAGCGATAGGGTGACCCCAAGGGGAAACATTCAGTACTTC
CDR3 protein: CASSDRVTPRGNIQYF

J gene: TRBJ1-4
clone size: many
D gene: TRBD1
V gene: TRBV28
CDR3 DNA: TGTGCCAGCAGCTCCCGGACAGGGCGAGGTGAAAAACTGTTTTTT
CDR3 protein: CASSSRTGRGEKLFF

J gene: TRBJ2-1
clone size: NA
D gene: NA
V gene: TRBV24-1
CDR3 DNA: TGTGCCACCAGTGATGGACAGGGAGGGCGCCAGCAGCAGTTCTTC
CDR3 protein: CATSDGQGGRQQQFF

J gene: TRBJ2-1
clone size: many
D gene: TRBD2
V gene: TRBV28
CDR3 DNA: TGTGCCAGCACCTTGTGGACTAGCGGGAGTACGGCCCACAATGAGCAGTTCTTC
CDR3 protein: CASTLWTSGSTAHNEQFF

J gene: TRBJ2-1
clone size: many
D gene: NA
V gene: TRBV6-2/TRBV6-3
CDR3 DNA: TGTGCCAGCAGTTACTCGGAGGCGGCGGTCTACTACAATGAGCAGTTCTTC
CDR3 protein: CASSYSEAAVYYNEQFF

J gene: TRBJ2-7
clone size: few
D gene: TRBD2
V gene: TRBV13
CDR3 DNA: TGTGCCAGCAGCCCCCCCTGGCCGGGAGGAGCCTACGAGCAGTACTTC
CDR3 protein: CASSPPWPGGAYEQYF

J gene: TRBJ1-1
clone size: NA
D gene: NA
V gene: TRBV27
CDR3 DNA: TGTGCCAGCAGTTTATATACTTCGGGAGATATGAACACTGAAGCTTTCTTT
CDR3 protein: CASSLYTSGDMNTEAFF

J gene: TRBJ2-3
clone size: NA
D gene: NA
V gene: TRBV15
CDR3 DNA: TGTGCCACCAGCAACTGGCGTCGAAGCACAGATACGCAGTATTTT
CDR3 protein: CATSNWRRSTDTQYF

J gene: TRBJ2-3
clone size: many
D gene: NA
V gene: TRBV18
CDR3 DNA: TGTGCCAGCTCACCCGTGGCAGGGGGCACAGATACGCAGTATTTT
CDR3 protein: CASSPVAGGTDTQYF

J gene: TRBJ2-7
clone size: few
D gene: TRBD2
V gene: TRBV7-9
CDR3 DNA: TGTGCCAGCAGCGGCGGCTCACGGAGCGGGAGGTACGAGCAGTACTTC
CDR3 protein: CASSGGSRSGRYEQYF

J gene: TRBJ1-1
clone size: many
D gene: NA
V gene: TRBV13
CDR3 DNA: TGTGCCAGCAGCCAACCGAGGGGACCTGAAGCTTTCTTT
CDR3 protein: CASSQPRGPEAFF

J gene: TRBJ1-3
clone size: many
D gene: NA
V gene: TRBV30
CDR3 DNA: TGTGCCTGGAGTGTACAGGACTCTGGAAACACCATATATTTT
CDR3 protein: CAWSVQDSGNTIYF

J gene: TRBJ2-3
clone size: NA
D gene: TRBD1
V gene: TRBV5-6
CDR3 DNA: TGTGCCAGCAGCGCTGGGACAGGGGGGAACACAGATACGCAGTATTTT
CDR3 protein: CASSAGTGGNTDTQYF

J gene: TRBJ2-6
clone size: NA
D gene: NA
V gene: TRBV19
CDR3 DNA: TGTGCCAGTAGTAGGGGACCACCCAGTCTCCTGACTTTC
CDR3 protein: CASSRGPPSLLTF

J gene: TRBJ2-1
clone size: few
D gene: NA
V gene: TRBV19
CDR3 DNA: TGTGCCAGTAGCCCCTGGGCGGGCCGCAATGAGCAGTTCTTC
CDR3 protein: CASSPWAGRNEQFF

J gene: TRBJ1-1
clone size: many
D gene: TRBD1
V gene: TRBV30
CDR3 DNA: TGTGCCTGGAGCGGACAGGCGGCCGAAGCTTTCTTT
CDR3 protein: CAWSGQAAEAFF

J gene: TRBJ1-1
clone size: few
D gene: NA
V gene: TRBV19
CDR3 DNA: TGTGCCAGTAGCCCTAGGATCTTTGGGACCACTGAAGCTTTCTTT
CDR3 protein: CASSPRIFGTTEAFF

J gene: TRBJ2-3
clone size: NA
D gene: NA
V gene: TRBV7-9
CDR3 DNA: TGTGCCAGCGTTACGACCGCGGGTACGCAGTATTTT
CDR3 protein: CASVTTAGTQYF

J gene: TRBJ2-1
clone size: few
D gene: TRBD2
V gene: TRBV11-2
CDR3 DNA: TGTGCCAGCAGCTTTGGGACCGGGACTAGCGGGAGTGATGAGCAGTTCTTC
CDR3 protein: CASSFGTGTSGSDEQFF

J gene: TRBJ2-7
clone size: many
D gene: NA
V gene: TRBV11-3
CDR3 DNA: TGTGCCAGCAGCAAAACCCCGTCCTATCCTCTTACCTACGAGCAGTACTTC
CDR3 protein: CASSKTPSYPLTYEQYF

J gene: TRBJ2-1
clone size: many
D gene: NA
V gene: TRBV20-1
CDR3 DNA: TGCAGTGCTAGCGGGAGAGTGTGGGGTTATGAGCAGTTCTTC
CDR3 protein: CSASGRVWGYEQFF

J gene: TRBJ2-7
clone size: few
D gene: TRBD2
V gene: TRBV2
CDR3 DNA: TGTGCCACCCGACTAGCGGGACACAATGAGCAGTACTTC
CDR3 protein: CATRLAGHNEQYF

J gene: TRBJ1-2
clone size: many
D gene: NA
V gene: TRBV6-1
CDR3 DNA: TGTGCCAGCAGTCCAGGGAGGTGGGGGTATGGCTACACCTTC
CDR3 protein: CASSPGRWGYGYTF

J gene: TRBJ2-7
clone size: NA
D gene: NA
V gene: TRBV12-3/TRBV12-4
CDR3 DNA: TGTGCCAGCAGTTATCCAGGGTATGTTGGCGAGCAGTACTTC
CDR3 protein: CASSYPGYVGEQYF

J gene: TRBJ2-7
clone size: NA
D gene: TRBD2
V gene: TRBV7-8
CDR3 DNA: TGTGCCAGCAGCTTGGGACTAGCGGATGTCTACGAGCAGTACTTC
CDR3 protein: CASSLGLADVYEQYF

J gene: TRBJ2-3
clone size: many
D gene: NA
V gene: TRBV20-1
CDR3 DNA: TGCAGTGCTAGAATCCTAGCCTCCACAGATACGCAGTATTTT
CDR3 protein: CSARILASTDTQYF

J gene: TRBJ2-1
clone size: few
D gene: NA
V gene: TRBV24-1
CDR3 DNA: TGTGCCACCAGTGACCAAGCGGCAAAAACCTACAATGAGCAGTTCTTC
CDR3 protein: CATSDQAAKTYNEQFF

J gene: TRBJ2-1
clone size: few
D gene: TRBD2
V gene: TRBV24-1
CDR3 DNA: TGTGCCACCAGTGACCGCGTGGCGGGAGTGAATGAGCAGTTCTTC
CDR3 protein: CATSDRVAGVNEQFF

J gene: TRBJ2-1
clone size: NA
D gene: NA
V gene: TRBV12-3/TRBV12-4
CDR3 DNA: TGTGCCAGCAGTTTATTAGGACTTAATGAGCAGTTCTTC
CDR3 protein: CASSLLGLNEQFF

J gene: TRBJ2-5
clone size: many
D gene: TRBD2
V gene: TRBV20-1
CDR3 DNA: TGCAGTGCTATGACTAGCGGGAGGGCCGTGGGGACCCAGTACTTC
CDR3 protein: CSAMTSGRAVGTQYF

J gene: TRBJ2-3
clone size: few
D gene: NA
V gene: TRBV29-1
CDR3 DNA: TGCAGCGTTGGTTCTTTCTTCAGGGCCCCTAGCACAGATACGCAGTATTTT
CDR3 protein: CSVGSFFRAPSTDTQYF

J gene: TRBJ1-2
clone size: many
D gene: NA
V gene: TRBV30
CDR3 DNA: TGTGCCTGCCAGGACATAAACTCGCAAGGCTACACCTTC
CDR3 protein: CACQDINSQGYTF

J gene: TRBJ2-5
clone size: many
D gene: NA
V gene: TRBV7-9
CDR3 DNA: TGTGCCAGCAGCCCCCGGGGGCGGTTTCAAGAGACCCAGTACTTC
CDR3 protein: CASSPRGRFQETQYF

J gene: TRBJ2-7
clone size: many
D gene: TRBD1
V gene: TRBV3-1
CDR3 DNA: TGTGCCAGCAGCCCCTACCGGACAGGGTCGTACTACGAGCAGTACTTC
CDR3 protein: CASSPYRTGSYYEQYF

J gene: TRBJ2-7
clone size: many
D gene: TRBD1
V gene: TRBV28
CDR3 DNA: TGTGCCAGCGGGGCTAGACAGGGCGAGGTCTACGAGCAGTACTTC
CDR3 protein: CASGARQGEVYEQYF

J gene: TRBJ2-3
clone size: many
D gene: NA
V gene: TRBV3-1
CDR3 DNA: TGTGCCAGCAGCCCTCGCGAGGCGAAGAGAACAGATACGCAGTATTTT
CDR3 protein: CASSPREAKRTDTQYF